Listed below are T cell receptor beta chains from one sample, sequenced in a study of cytomegalovirus exposure and HLA in healthy donors. The assay was immunoSEQ multiplex PCR, and TCRdb's table has in-frame clones only and misses some. Here the sample spans approximately 140,000 clones, less than 85% being singletons. Sample: PBMCs. These receptors all come from a man aged 45 to 65 in good health and CMV-seropositive. The CDR3 runs from the conserved cysteine through the conserved F or W. The order of the fields is V gene, clone size, D gene, J gene, CDR3 protein, CDR3 DNA. A D gene is named only where the DNA matches it firmly. Rows give clone size only sometimes, using once, few, many, or a class for an expanded clone.

TRBV4-1	.	TRBD1	TRBJ1-2	CASSPRDRGNYGYTF	TGCGCCAGCAGCCCCCGGGACAGGGGTAACTATGGCTACACCTTC
TRBV4-1	.	TRBD1	TRBJ1-2	CASSQEPRRQGQDYGYTF	TGCGCCAGCAGCCAAGAACCTCGTAGACAGGGTCAGGACTATGGCTACACCTTC
TRBV27	.	.	TRBJ2-2	CASSWGTQGTGELFF	TGTGCCAGCAGTTGGGGGACACAAGGTACCGGGGAGCTGTTTTTT
TRBV28	.	TRBD1	TRBJ1-1	CASTAGTENTEAFF	TGTGCCAGCACCGCCGGGACAGAGAACACTGAAGCTTTCTTT
TRBV29-1	.	TRBD2	TRBJ2-3	CSVIPSGRSTDTQYF	TGCAGCGTAATTCCTAGCGGGAGGAGCACAGATACGCAGTATTTT
TRBV14	once	TRBD1	TRBJ1-5	CASSKTPGQPQHF	TGTGCCAGCAGCAAAACCCCGGGACAGCCTCAGCATTTT
TRBV30	.	.	TRBJ1-5	CAWSPGTWDQPQHF	TGTGCCTGGAGTCCTGGGACATGGGATCAGCCCCAGCATTTT
TRBV7-8	once	TRBD1	TRBJ2-7	CASSFGTAYEQYF	TGTGCCAGCAGCTTTGGGACAGCCTACGAGCAGTACTTC
TRBV7-9	.	.	TRBJ1-1	CASSSWARGNTEAFF	TGTGCCAGCAGCTCTTGGGCCAGGGGGAACACTGAAGCTTTCTTT
TRBV7-9	.	TRBD1	TRBJ2-7	CASSLAGQGPYEQYF	TGTGCCAGCAGCTTAGCGGGACAGGGTCCCTACGAGCAGTACTTC
TRBV27	.	.	TRBJ2-1	CASGTRDSSRNEQFF	TGTGCCAGCGGCACGCGGGACAGTTCAAGGAATGAGCAGTTCTTC
TRBV28	.	.	TRBJ1-1	CASSLVSMNTEAFF	TGTGCCAGCAGTTTAGTTTCCATGAACACTGAAGCTTTCTTT
TRBV25-1	.	.	TRBJ2-1	CASGGRAREFSSYNEQFF	TGTGCCAGCGGAGGCCGGGCGCGGGAATTTAGCTCCTACAATGAGCAGTTCTTC
TRBV28	few	TRBD1	TRBJ2-7	CASSSIPGTATYEQYF	TGTGCCAGCAGTTCAATCCCCGGGACAGCCACCTACGAGCAGTACTTC
TRBV7-9	.	TRBD1	TRBJ1-6	CASSSDRGSPLHF	TGTGCCAGCAGCTCAGACAGGGGTTCACCCCTCCACTTT
TRBV18	.	.	TRBJ2-2	CASSPGQNTGELFF	TGTGCCAGCTCACCAGGGCAGAACACCGGGGAGCTGTTTTTT
TRBV28	.	TRBD1	TRBJ2-1	CASNLDRAPYNEQFF	TGTGCCAGCAACCTAGACAGGGCCCCCTACAATGAGCAGTTCTTC
TRBV11-3	few	TRBD2	TRBJ2-1	CASSRELAAHNEQFF	TGTGCCAGCAGCCGGGAACTAGCGGCCCACAATGAGCAGTTCTTC
TRBV5-1	.	TRBD2	TRBJ2-3	CASSIGRSGRADTQYF	TGCGCCAGCAGCATTGGGAGAAGCGGGAGGGCAGATACGCAGTATTTT
TRBV7-9	.	.	TRBJ1-2	CSSSSLRVFGRESNYGYTF	TGTTCCAGCAGCTCGCTACGGGTTTTTGGGAGGGAGTCTAACTATGGCTACACCTTC
TRBV5-6	.	.	TRBJ2-2	CASSLRQVYGELFF	TGTGCCAGCAGCCTAAGACAAGTGTACGGGGAGCTGTTTTTT
TRBV25-1	once	.	TRBJ2-1	CASSSRQVGNEQFF	TGTGCCAGCAGTAGCCGGCAGGTCGGCAATGAGCAGTTCTTC
TRBV7-3	.	.	TRBJ2-2	CASSKGQAGELFF	TGTGCCAGCAGCAAGGGGCAGGCCGGGGAGCTGTTTTTT
TRBV12-5	.	.	TRBJ2-5	CASGIQETQYF	TGTGCTAGTGGAATACAAGAGACCCAGTACTTC
TRBV30	.	.	TRBJ1-5	CAWSSLYSNQPQHF	TGTGCCTGGAGTTCCCTTTATAGCAATCAGCCCCAGCATTTT
TRBV30	.	TRBD2	TRBJ2-3	CAWAIGTTLGTDTQYF	TGTGCCTGGGCAATCGGGACTACCTTGGGCACAGATACGCAGTATTTT
TRBV28	.	TRBD1	TRBJ1-2	CASRLSTGAGGGYTF	TGTGCCAGCAGACTATCCACAGGGGCCGGTGGTGGCTACACCTTC
TRBV5-1	.	TRBD2	TRBJ2-3	CASSPVAGGQADTQYF	TGCGCCAGCAGCCCCGTGGCGGGAGGGCAGGCAGATACGCAGTATTTT
TRBV27	few	TRBD2	TRBJ2-1	CASSYSGKWVDEQFF	TGTGCCAGCAGTTATAGCGGGAAATGGGTCGATGAGCAGTTCTTC
TRBV23-1	.	TRBD1	TRBJ1-1	CALCYRGNTEAFF	TGCGCCCTATGCTACAGGGGGAACACTGAAGCTTTCTTT
TRBV5-1	.	TRBD1	TRBJ1-2	CASSLATGQGGYGYTF	TGCGCCAGCAGCTTGGCAACAGGACAGGGTGGCTATGGCTACACCTTC
TRBV10-2	.	TRBD1	TRBJ1-1	CASSGNRGGEAFF	TGCGCCAGCAGTGGAAACAGGGGTGGTGAAGCTTTCTTT
TRBV6-6	.	.	TRBJ2-2	CASSYSPGQAGELFF	TGTGCCAGCAGTTACTCGCCAGGGCAGGCCGGGGAGCTGTTTTTT
TRBV13	.	TRBD1	TRBJ2-7	CASSSTGVYEQYF	TGTGCCAGCAGCTCAACAGGGGTCTACGAGCAGTACTTC
TRBV6-1	.	TRBD1	TRBJ2-5	CASSEAPSGGRETQYF	TGTGCCAGCAGTGAAGCCCCCTCAGGGGGAAGGGAGACCCAGTACTTC
TRBV6-5	.	.	TRBJ1-2	CASSWGERANYGYTF	TGTGCCAGCAGTTGGGGAGAGAGAGCTAACTATGGCTACACCTTC
TRBV2	.	.	TRBJ2-5	CASSEQRGETQYF	TGTGCCAGCAGTGAACAGAGAGGAGAGACCCAGTACTTC
TRBV5-1	.	.	TRBJ1-1	CASSSGYTGANTEAFF	TGCGCCAGCAGCTCGGGCTATACTGGGGCTAACACTGAAGCTTTCTTT
TRBV7-9	.	.	TRBJ2-1	CSSSLLSAGQFF	TGTTCCAGCAGCCTTCTAAGTGCGGGGCAGTTCTTC
TRBV28	.	TRBD1	TRBJ1-1	CASSLMTGLEAFF	TGCGCCAGCAGTTTGATGACAGGGCTTGAAGCTTTCTTT
TRBV7-9	.	TRBD2	TRBJ2-1	CSSSSELAAIYNEQFF	TGTTCCAGCAGTTCCGAACTAGCGGCGATATACAATGAGCAGTTCTTC
TRBV6-1	.	TRBD2	TRBJ2-7	CASSSGESSYEQYF	TGTGCCAGCAGTAGCGGGGAAAGCTCCTACGAGCAGTACTTC
TRBV5-1	once	TRBD2	TRBJ2-5	CASSLDSGSGAQYF	TGCGCCAGCAGCTTGGATAGCGGGAGTGGGGCCCAGTACTTC
TRBV7-8	few	.	TRBJ2-5	CASSLVNSPEEVQETQYF	TGTGCCAGCAGCTTAGTGAACAGCCCGGAAGAAGTCCAAGAGACCCAGTACTTC
TRBV15	.	TRBD1	TRBJ1-6	CATSRGTGPGSPLHF	TGTGCCACCAGCAGAGGGACAGGGCCGGGTTCACCCCTCCACTTT
TRBV27	.	.	TRBJ1-2	CASSFTHGPNYGYTF	TGTGCCAGCAGTTTCACCCACGGTCCTAACTATGGCTACACCTTC
TRBV19	.	TRBD2	TRBJ2-2	CASSRGLAGGTGELFF	TGTGCCAGTAGTAGGGGACTAGCGGGAGGTACCGGGGAGCTGTTTTTT
TRBV29-1	.	.	TRBJ2-5	CSVQGPQETQYF	TGCAGCGTACAGGGTCCCCAAGAGACCCAGTACTTC
TRBV29-1	.	.	TRBJ1-2	CSGGTPGGYTF	TGCAGCGGGGGAACCCCGGGGGGCTACACCTTC
TRBV7-9	.	TRBD2	TRBJ2-1	CSSSFYGLAGSASANEQFF	TGTTCCAGCAGCTTCTACGGACTAGCGGGCTCGGCCTCGGCCAATGAGCAGTTCTTC
TRBV10-3	.	TRBD1	TRBJ2-7	CAISQGQGRLIEQYF	TGTGCCATCAGTCAGGGACAGGGGAGGTTGATCGAGCAGTACTTC
TRBV15	.	.	TRBJ2-7	CATSRDLGARVYEQYF	TGTGCCACCAGCAGAGATTTGGGGGCGAGGGTCTACGAGCAGTACTTC
TRBV5-5	.	TRBD2	TRBJ2-5	CASSYGLAGAMETQYF	TGTGCCAGCAGCTATGGACTAGCGGGAGCAATGGAGACCCAGTACTTC
TRBV28	.	TRBD1	TRBJ2-7	CASSLLGTGLHEQYF	TGTGCCAGCAGTTTATTGGGGACAGGGCTACACGAGCAGTACTTC
TRBV6-1	once	.	TRBJ2-6	CASQRLSSGANVLTF	TGTGCCAGCCAAAGACTGAGCTCTGGGGCCAACGTCCTGACTTTC